The 27 T cell receptor beta chains reported below all come from one sample, sequenced in a study of T cell responses to AZD1222 COVID-19 vaccine. TCRdb's table, derived via immunoSEQ multiplex PCR, lists solely in-frame clones and lacks some. The data hold over 45,000 clones, with about 88% observed a single time. This specimen consisted of peripheral blood, obtained 28 days after the second AZD1222 dose. The receptors were gathered from an adult who received the AZD1222 COVID-19 vaccine.

The chain employs TRBV4-2 and TRBJ1-5; D remains ambiguous. Between the trimmed V and J ends, which lost 0 bases and 4 bases, there was a span of 10 bases. The CDR3 runs to 15 residues. CDR1 is LGHNA and CDR2 is YNFKEQ in the germline V gene. CDR3 sequence (DNA): TGTGCCAGCAGCCAAGATGTGCACCAAAATCAGCCCCAGCATTTT. Translated, it gives CASSQDVHQNQPQHF.

The gene calls are TRBV24-1 and TRBJ1-5, with 8 bases aligning to TRBD1. The ends lost 4 bases at V and 3 bases at J; junction bases unmatched: 4. In germline, CDR1 is KGHDR, CDR2 SFDVKD. The CDR3 extends over 15 amino acids. The CDR3 here is CATSEGQETNQPQHF. The CDR3 DNA reads as TGTGCCACCAGTGAGGGACAGGAGACCAATCAGCCCCAGCATTTT.

The chain couples TRBV4-1 to TRBJ2-7; D is unresolved. This CDR3 has 13 amino acids. Deletions cut 4 bases from V and 2 bases from J, with 9 bases between. Per germline, CDR1 MGHRA and CDR2 YSYEKL. CDR3 amino acids: CASSPIGTYEQYF. The CDR3 nucleotides are TGCGCCAGCAGCCCAATTGGGACCTACGAGCAGTACTTC.

The V call is TRBV6-1, the J call TRBJ1-1; D may be TRBD1 (6 bases). V was pared by 6 bases and J by 3 bases, with 20 bases between. Germline lookup yields CDR1 MNHNS and CDR2 SASEGT. The CDR3 contains 16 residues. CDR3 residues: CASREPGWGAYTEAFF. The CDR3 bases are TGTGCCAGCAGGGAACCCGGGTGGGGGGCCTACACTGAAGCTTTCTTT.

The chain joins TRBV7-2 to TRBJ1-5; possibly TRBD1 for D (6 bases). CDR1 and CDR2 (germline): SGHTA, FQGNSA. There are 17 residues in the CDR3. The V end lost 1 base, the J end lost 1 base, and 14 bases lay between the germline ends. The CDR3 reads CASSLEGQPRSNQPQHF. CDR3 coding DNA: TGTGCCAGCAGCTTAGAGGGACAACCAAGGAGCAATCAGCCCCAGCATTTT.

The chain recombines TRBV2 with TRBJ1-1; 8 bases line up with TRBD1. CDR1 is SNHLY, CDR2 FYNNEI, per germline. This CDR3 is built from 14 residues. Germline trimming cut 7 bases from V and 2 bases from J; bases unmatched to any gene: 6. For the CDR3, the DNA is TGTGCCAGCATCATAGGACAGGGCAACACTGAAGCTTTCTTT. It codes for CASIIGQGNTEAFF.

Only one count was recorded for this clone. V and J are TRBV21-1 and TRBJ2-2; the D call in the table, TRBD1, was not verified against the DNA. TRBV21-1 is an annotated pseudogene. This CDR3 comprises 14 residues. This CDR3 reads CASCEGANTGELFF. The CDR3 nucleotides read TGTGCCAGCTGCGAGGGGGCGAACACCGGGGAGCTGTTTTTT.

CDR3 nucleotides: TGTGCCAGCAGCCAAGAAGTGGCTGGTTATAGCAATCAGCCCCAGCATTTT. Amino acids: CASSQEVAGYSNQPQHF. V and J are TRBV4-2 and TRBJ1-5; D gene unclear. Germline V gives CDR1 LGHNA, CDR2 YNFKEQ. V was clipped by 0 bases and J by 0 bases, with 12 bases between them. This CDR3 region has 17 residues.

The J gene is TRBJ2-7, the V gene TRBV28; 7 bases are a match to TRBD2. V lost 6 bases and J lost 6; bases outside the gene matches: 17. The CDR3 has 16 residues. Germline CDR1 is MDHEN and CDR2 is SYDVKM. The CDR3 DNA reads as TGTGCCAGCAGGGGGAAGCGGGGCAGGATGGGGTCCGAGCAGTACTTC. Translation gives CASRGKRGRMGSEQYF.

This chain joins TRBV24-1 and TRBJ1-5, with 9 nucleotides matching TRBD1. Germline V gene data show CDR1 as KGHDR and CDR2 as SFDVKD. With 7 bases clipped from V and 0 bases from J, the junction kept 12 bases outside the gene matches. The CDR3 contains 18 residues. In nucleotides, the CDR3 is TGTGCCACCAGGAAAATCCGGGACAGGGCGCTTAGCAATCAGCCCCAGCATTTT. Translation: CATRKIRDRALSNQPQHF.

This clone was observed once. V is TRBV7-9 and J is TRBJ2-7; TRBD2 is a possible D gene (6 bases). The germline V and J ends were trimmed by 7 bases and 7 bases, with 11 bases remaining between them. The V gene's germline CDR1 is SEHNR and CDR2 FQNEAQ (reference sequence). This CDR3 is built from 11 residues. The CDR3 is CASTRGFEQYF. For the CDR3, the DNA is TGTGCCAGCACCCGGGGGTTTGAGCAGTACTTC.

The chain carries TRBV6-4 and TRBJ1-1, with unresolved D. Trimming cost V 4 bases and J 2 bases, with 8 bases left between them. Germline V gives CDR1 MRHNA, CDR2 SNTAGT. This CDR3 has 13 amino acids. The CDR3 region has the DNA TGTGCCAGCAGTGGTAGTGATAACACTGAAGCTTTCTTT. It translates to CASSGSDNTEAFF.

The V gene is TRBV11-2, the J gene TRBJ1-6; D is undetermined. The germline V and J ends were trimmed by 5 bases and 7 bases, with 6 bases remaining between them. The CDR3 length is 12 residues. In germline, CDR1 is SGHAT, CDR2 FQNNGV. This CDR3 reads CASSPPNSPLHF. Written as DNA, the CDR3 is TGTGCCAGCAGCCCACCGAATTCACCCCTCCACTTT.

The chain carries TRBV6-5 and TRBJ2-1; 12 bases map to TRBD2. With V trimmed by 2 bases and J by 6 bases, 2 bases remained unmatched. The CDR3 totals 15 residues. Germline lookup yields CDR1 MNHEY and CDR2 SVGAGI. DNA for the CDR3: TGTGCCAGCAGTTACCGGACTAGCGGGATCAATGAGCAGTTCTTC. Translated, it gives CASSYRTSGINEQFF.

The rearrangement links TRBV5-4 to TRBJ1-1; D unclear. In germline, CDR1 is SGHNT, CDR2 YYREEE (reference sequence). This CDR3 contains 14 residues. Trimming shortened V by 4 bases and J by 1 base, and 11 bases separated the two germline ends. The CDR3: CASSPETTNTEAFF. The CDR3 DNA is TGTGCCAGCAGCCCGGAGACAACGAACACTGAAGCTTTCTTT.

The CDR3 sequence is CASSDRLAGVGEQYF. In DNA form, the CDR3 reads TGTGCCAGCAGTGATCGACTAGCGGGAGTCGGCGAGCAGTACTTC. The gene calls are TRBV28 and TRBJ2-7; 12 bases line up with TRBD2. V lost 5 bases to trimming and J lost 6 bases; unmatched junction nucleotides: 8. Germline V gene data show CDR1 as MDHEN and CDR2 as SYDVKM. The CDR3 totals 15 residues.

The J gene is TRBJ2-7, the V gene TRBV7-6; no definite D call. Trimming took 5 bases from V and 5 from J, leaving 19 bases between them. This CDR3 is 15 amino acids long. Germline V gene data show CDR1 as SGHVS and CDR2 as FNYEAQ. Written as DNA, the CDR3 is TGTGCCAGCAGCGTGAGCCATAAAGGCTTAGACGAGCAGTACTTC. This gives the protein CASSVSHKGLDEQYF. The full variable domain, rest sourced from reference TRBV7-6 and TRBJ2-7, is GAGVSQSPRYKVTKRGQDVALRCDPISGHVSLYWYRQALGQGPEFLTYFNYEAQQDKSGLPNDRFSAERPEGSISTLTIQRTEQRDSAMYRCASSVSHKGLDEQYFGPGTRLTVT.

The DNA for the CDR3 is TGTGCCAGCAGCTTAGGGGGACTAGCGGGGTACGAGCAGTACTTC. It specifies CASSLGGLAGYEQYF. The chain recombines TRBV7-2 with TRBJ2-7; TRBD2 aligns across 13 bases. Trimming cost V 1 base and J 4 bases; bases outside gene matches: 1. Germline V CDR1 and CDR2: SGHTA, FQGNSA. The CDR3 is made up of 15 amino acids.

The chain combines TRBV7-8 with TRBJ1-3; no reliable D call. The CDR3 is 14 amino acids. CDR1 is SGHVS and CDR2 is FQNEAQ in the germline V gene. V was pared by 6 bases and J by 1 base, with 10 bases between. The CDR3 is CASSLRSSGNTIYF. The CDR3 region has the DNA TGTGCCAGCAGTTTAAGATCATCTGGAAACACCATATATTTT.

The rearrangement joins TRBV9 to TRBJ2-7, with D possibly matching TRBD1 (6 bases). The CDR3 is 15 amino acids. Germline loops: CDR1 SGDLS, CDR2 YYNGEE. The germline V and J ends were trimmed by 0 bases and 3 bases, with 13 bases remaining between them. CDR3 nucleotides: TGTGCCAGCAGCGTAGAGGGGACACCTTACTACGAGCAGTACTTC. This gives the protein CASSVEGTPYYEQYF.

The chain employs TRBV5-4 and TRBJ1-1, with a possible D match to TRBD1 (6 bases). The germline V gene has CDR1 SGHNT and CDR2 YYREEE (reference sequence). The V end lost 2 bases, the J end lost 0 bases, and 11 bases lay between the germline ends. CDR3 length: 15 amino acids. The CDR3 loop is CASSFQGTMNTEAFF. The CDR3 DNA follows: TGTGCCAGCAGCTTCCAGGGGACCATGAACACTGAAGCTTTCTTT. The complete variable domain, with remaining parts taken from reference TRBV5-4 and TRBJ1-1, reads ETGVTQSPTHLIKTRGQQVTLRCSSQSGHNTVSWYQQALGQGPQFIFQYYREEENGRGNFPPRFSGLQFPNYSSELNVNALELDDSALYLCASSFQGTMNTEAFFGQGTRLTVV.

V usage is TRBV28 and J usage is TRBJ1-1; D is possibly TRBD1 (5 bases). V was trimmed by 2 bases and J by 11 bases, leaving 12 bases between them. Germline V CDR1 and CDR2: MDHEN, SYDVKM. The CDR3 is 12 residues long. CDR3 nucleotide sequence: TGTGCCAGCAGTTTACGCAGGGAATACGCTTTCTTT. This codes for CASSLRREYAFF.

V usage is TRBV11-2 and J usage is TRBJ1-3; D gene unclear. The CDR3 runs 13 residues. In germline, CDR1 is SGHAT, CDR2 FQNNGV. V was clipped by 1 base and J by 1 base, with 2 bases between them. CDR3 sequence (DNA): TGTGCCAGCAGCTTAGGGTCTGGAAACACCATATATTTT. This sequence encodes CASSLGSGNTIYF.

V usage is TRBV5-1 and J usage is TRBJ2-4; TRBD2 agrees at 8 bases. The CDR3 is 16 residues long. CDR1 is SGHRS, CDR2 YFSETQ, per germline. V gave up 4 bases and J gave up 9 bases; unmatched junction bases: 15. The CDR3 DNA follows: TGCGCCAGCAGCATCGATCCGGGACTAGTGAACGGCATTCAGTACTTC. It translates to CASSIDPGLVNGIQYF.

V gene TRBV5-5 combines with J gene TRBJ2-1, with TRBD2 matching 15 bases. The trim removed 0 bases at V and 8 bases at J, leaving 6 bases unmatched. The CDR3 spans 17 residues. The germline V gene has CDR1 SGHKS and CDR2 YYEKEE (reference sequence). In nucleotides, the CDR3 is TGTGCCAGCAGCTTGGGGACTAGCGGGAGGGCCCAAGATGAGCAGTTCTTC. Amino acid sequence: CASSLGTSGRAQDEQFF.

The table lists this clone with a few counts. The chain links TRBV18 to TRBJ2-5; possibly TRBD2 for D (6 bases). Germline V gene lookup returns CDR1 KGHSH and CDR2 LQKENI. The V gene lost 1 base and the J gene lost 5 bases, with 14 bases spanning the gap. The CDR3 is 15 amino acids. The CDR3 reads CASSPRGGKYETQYF. In DNA, the CDR3 is TGTGCCAGCTCACCACGCGGAGGGAAATACGAGACCCAGTACTTC.

The gene calls are TRBV5-1 and TRBJ1-6, with D possibly matching TRBD1 (6 bases). The CDR3 has 14 residues. Germline V gene data show CDR1 as SGHRS and CDR2 as YFSETQ. V gave up 0 bases and J gave up 13 bases, with 14 bases separating them. CDR3: CASSLAGTPAPLHF. The CDR3 DNA follows: TGCGCCAGCAGCTTGGCAGGGACACCGGCTCCCCTCCACTTT. Complete variable domain (other parts from reference TRBV5-1 and TRBJ1-6): KAGVTQTPRYLIKTRGQQVTLSCSPISGHRSVSWYQQTPGQGLQFLFEYFSETQRNKGNFPGRFSGRQFSNSRSEMNVSTLELGDSALYLCASSLAGTPAPLHFGNGTRLTVT.